Shown below are 6 T cell receptor beta chains from a single sample sequenced in a study of T cell changes during pregnancy in multiple sclerosis. Clones were read by immunoSEQ multiplex PCR, and TCRdb kept only the in-frame ones, dropping some. The sample lists roughly 11,000 clones, just under 95% seen once, with 0.25% to 0.3% in the top ten. The starting material was CD4+ T cells from peripheral blood mononuclear cells, obtained before pregnancy. Every receptor here comes from a female donor with multiple sclerosis, enrolled in a pregnancy study.

The chain couples TRBV7-6 to TRBJ2-7; TRBD2 matches at 7 bases. Germline V gene data show CDR1 as SGHVS and CDR2 as FNYEAQ. The CDR3 totals 13 residues. V dropped 5 bases and J dropped 5; count of bases not matched to a gene: 6. The CDR3 reads CASSRSGAHEQYF. Here the CDR3 DNA reads TGTGCCAGCAGCCGAAGCGGGGCCCACGAGCAGTACTTC.

The gene calls are TRBV18 and TRBJ1-6, with D possibly TRBD1 on 6 matching bases. The CDR3 is 14 residues long. V was trimmed by 5 bases and J by 7 bases, leaving 12 bases between them. Germline CDR1 KGHSH, CDR2 LQKENI. The CDR3 nucleotides are TGTGCCAGCTCAAGGTCAGGGGAGAATTCACCCCTCCACTTT. It translates to CASSRSGENSPLHF.

The chain couples TRBV12-5 to TRBJ1-2; D is uncertain. The CDR3 extends over 11 amino acids. Per germline, CDR1 LGHNT and CDR2 FRNRAP. V was shortened by 8 bases and J by 7 bases, with 11 bases between the two germline ends. The CDR3 nucleotides read TGTGCTAGTCCGGGGATTTCTGGCTACACCTTC. It translates to CASPGISGYTF.

Of note for this clone: The junction differs from germline at one of its ends, possibly a read error. The chain uses TRBV7-7 and TRBJ2-5, with 8 nucleotides matching TRBD1. Per germline, CDR1 SSHAT and CDR2 FNYEAQ (reference sequence). This CDR3 contains 14 residues. CDR3 sequence: CASSLVTGGETQYF. The CDR3, as DNA: TGTGCTAGCAGCTTAGTCACAGGGGGAGAGACCCAGTACTTC.

The chain recombines TRBV27 with TRBJ1-5; D unclear. CDR3 length: 15 amino acids. The germline gives CDR1 MNHEY, CDR2 SMNVEV (reference sequence). Trimming pared 2 bases from V and 2 bases from J, leaving 10 bases between. The DNA for the CDR3 is TGTGCCAGCAGTTTAAGTGGCCAGGGCAATCAGCCCCAGCATTTT. Its translation is CASSLSGQGNQPQHF.

This sequence joins TRBV5-1 and TRBJ2-3, with 9 bases aligning to TRBD2. Germline V gene sequence: CDR1 SGHRS, CDR2 YFSETQ. Losses at the gene ends were 4 bases for V and 6 bases for J; bases not matched to a gene: 15. This CDR3 contains 17 residues. Written as DNA, the CDR3 is TGCGCCAGCAGCCCGCTGTTGAGTAGCGGGGGAAACGATACGCAGTATTTT. Amino acids: CASSPLLSSGGNDTQYF.